A selection of T cell receptor beta chains follows, all from one sample in a study of cytomegalovirus exposure and HLA in healthy donors. The protocol was immunoSEQ multiplex PCR, while the TCRdb copy is restricted to in-frame clones and leaves out a portion. The sample contains about 160,000 clones, roughly nine tenths of which appear only once. Material: PBMCs. The receptors here all came from a man between 18 and 29 years old in good health and CMV-seropositive. Each CDR3 is given without its conserved first and last residue.

V gene,J gene,CDR3 protein
TRBV29-1,TRBJ1-3,SGLQGSGNTIY
TRBV9,TRBJ2-1,ASSGLAGVVGQQF
TRBV28,TRBJ2-5,ASNLAGEETQY
TRBV5-1,TRBJ2-5,ASSGWTSGRGLVETQY
TRBV7-3,TRBJ2-2,ASSLTDRTGTGELF
TRBV4-2,TRBJ2-1,ASSQVQADRSYNEQF
TRBV7-6,TRBJ2-2,ASSLRRQSVVTGELF
TRBV6-5,TRBJ2-7,ASSYSSSHEQY
TRBV10-3,TRBJ1-1,AISEREPGTEAF
TRBV7-3,TRBJ2-1,ASSPTSYNEQF
TRBV7-9,TRBJ2-7,ASSSGTGLWEQY
TRBV5-1,TRBJ1-5,ASSIGISQPQH
TRBV5-6,TRBJ1-1,AGSLVSEAF
TRBV27,TRBJ1-5,ASSLGLNQPQH
TRBV30,TRBJ2-3,AWESGGTTQY
TRBV5-1,TRBJ1-4,ASSLWGPQGGEKLF
TRBV19,TRBJ2-2,ASSYTTTGNTGELF
TRBV4-2,TRBJ2-1,ASSLIWGDRNEQF
TRBV28,TRBJ2-2,ASYPTGNGLMGGELF
TRBV5-1,TRBJ2-7,ASSAGVGDSYEQY
TRBV9,TRBJ2-5,ASSVVGGGAQY
TRBV6-4,TRBJ2-1,ASSDSAGVPYNEQF
TRBV6-1,TRBJ2-6,ASSEQASGANVLT
TRBV19,TRBJ2-7,ASSSTRTYEQY
TRBV11-3,TRBJ2-5,ASSLDWRDQETQY
TRBV4-1,TRBJ2-3,ASSLLWGLAGGTGTDTQY
TRBV27,TRBJ2-1,ASRHRSGGHEQF
TRBV25-1,TRBJ2-5,ASSDFLAGETQY
TRBV27,TRBJ2-7,ASSPASGRIDEQY
TRBV5-6,TRBJ2-1,ASSSGQGANEQF
TRBV15,TRBJ1-5,ATSTLTGSNQPQH
TRBV11-1,TRBJ1-2,ASSLRTGSGYT
TRBV4-1,TRBJ2-3,ASSLTRGRSDTQY
TRBV5-1,TRBJ1-5,ASSRGTGANQPQH
TRBV28,TRBJ1-2,ASTLTGYGYT
TRBV5-1,TRBJ2-7,ASSLFGGGSIEQY
TRBV5-1,TRBJ2-7,ASSLTSANEQY
TRBV29-1,TRBJ2-1,SVRLAAYNEQF
TRBV9,TRBJ2-3,ARAGTDFNTDTQY
TRBV6-1,TRBJ2-5,ASSARRETQY
TRBV13,TRBJ2-5,ASSFSGTGGPETQY
TRBV6-6,TRBJ1-2,ASSYQGSYGYT
TRBV6-1,TRBJ2-5,ASLGGAAQETQY
TRBV9,TRBJ2-7,ASSPSGTGLFHEQY
TRBV2,TRBJ1-5,ASSDRTGYQPQH
TRBV9,TRBJ1-1,ASSVVDQGVTEAF
TRBV11-2,TRBJ1-3,ASSIQQSGNTIY
TRBV7-9,TRBJ2-5,ASSLVLRADQETQY
TRBV30,TRBJ2-1,AWSGGEQGRLRSQF
TRBV5-4,TRBJ2-2,ASSSHRGSPNTGELF
TRBV11-3,TRBJ2-7,ASSFESAGASHEQY
TRBV7-9,TRBJ1-2,ASSLAGTGGYT
TRBV18,TRBJ2-1,ASSRLAGDDEQF